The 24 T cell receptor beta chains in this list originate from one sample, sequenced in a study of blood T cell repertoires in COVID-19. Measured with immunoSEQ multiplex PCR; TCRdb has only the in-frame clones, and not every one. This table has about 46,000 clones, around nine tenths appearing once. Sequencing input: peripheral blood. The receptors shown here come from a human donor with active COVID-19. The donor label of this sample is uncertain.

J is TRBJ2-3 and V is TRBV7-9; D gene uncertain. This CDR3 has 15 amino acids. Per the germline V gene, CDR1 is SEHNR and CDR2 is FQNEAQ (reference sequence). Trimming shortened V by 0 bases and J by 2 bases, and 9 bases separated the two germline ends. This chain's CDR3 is CASSLARHVTDTQYF. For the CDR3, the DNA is TGTGCCAGCAGCTTAGCGCGCCACGTCACAGATACGCAGTATTTT.

The CDR3 reads CASSPGRDQPQHF. The CDR3 DNA sequence: TGTGCCAGCTCACCAGGGAGAGATCAGCCCCAGCATTTT. The rearrangement joins TRBV18 to TRBJ1-5; D not resolved. In germline, CDR1 is KGHSH, CDR2 LQKENI. The V gene lost 2 bases and the J gene lost 5 bases, with 7 bases spanning the gap. The CDR3 spans 13 residues.

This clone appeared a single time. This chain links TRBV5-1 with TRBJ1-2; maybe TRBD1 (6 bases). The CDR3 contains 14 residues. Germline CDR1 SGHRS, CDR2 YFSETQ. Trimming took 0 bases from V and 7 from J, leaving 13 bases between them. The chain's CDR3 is CASSLEGGAGGYTF. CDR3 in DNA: TGCGCCAGCAGCTTGGAAGGGGGGGCCGGTGGCTACACCTTC.

CDR3 bases: TGTGCCAGCAGCTACCGCCCGCGGCGGGGGGGAGGTACCGGGGAGCTGTTTTTT. Translation gives CASSYRPRRGGGTGELFF. This chain joins TRBV11-2 and TRBJ2-2; 9 bases match TRBD2. Germline assignment: CDR1 SGHAT and CDR2 FQNNGV. The CDR3 is 18 residues long. V lost 4 bases and J lost 5; bases outside the gene matches: 14.

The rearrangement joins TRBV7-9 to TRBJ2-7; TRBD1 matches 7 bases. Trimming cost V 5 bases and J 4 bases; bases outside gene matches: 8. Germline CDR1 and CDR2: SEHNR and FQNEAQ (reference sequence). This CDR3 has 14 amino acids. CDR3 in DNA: TGTGCCAGCAGCCGGACAGGCCAGGGTTACGAGCAGTACTTC. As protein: CASSRTGQGYEQYF.

The CDR3: CASRDNRGRYEQYF. In DNA form, the CDR3 reads TGTGCCAGTAGGGATAACAGGGGGCGGTACGAGCAGTACTTC. The V call is TRBV6-5, the J call TRBJ2-7; 9 bases agree with TRBD1. From germline, CDR1 is MNHEY and CDR2 SVGAGI. Trimming at V came to 9 bases and at J to 4 bases, leaving 10 bases not matched to a gene. This CDR3 region has 14 residues.

CDR3: CASSAFGFREDTQYF. As DNA, the CDR3 is TGTGCCAGCAGCGCTTTCGGGTTCAGGGAAGATACGCAGTATTTT. The V and J genes are TRBV5-4 and TRBJ2-3; a weak D match, TRBD1 (5 bases). In germline, CDR1 is SGHNT, CDR2 YYREEE (reference sequence). CDR3 length: 15 amino acids. V was clipped by 4 bases and J by 5 bases, with 17 bases between them.

The CDR3: CASSGFGATEQYF. CDR3 DNA sequence: TGTGCCAGCAGCGGATTTGGGGCTACGGAGCAGTACTTC. The chain is built from TRBV25-1 and TRBJ2-7; D is possibly TRBD1 (5 bases). The germline gives CDR1 MGHDK, CDR2 SYGVNS. This CDR3 has 13 amino acids. V was trimmed by 6 bases and J by 7 bases, leaving 16 bases between them.

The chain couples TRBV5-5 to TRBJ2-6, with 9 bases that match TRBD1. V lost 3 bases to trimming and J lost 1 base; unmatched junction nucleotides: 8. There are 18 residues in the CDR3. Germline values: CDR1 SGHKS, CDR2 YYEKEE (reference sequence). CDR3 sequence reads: CASSSRDRVRSGANVLTF. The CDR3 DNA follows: TGTGCCAGCAGCTCCCGGGACAGGGTTCGGTCTGGGGCCAACGTCCTGACTTTC. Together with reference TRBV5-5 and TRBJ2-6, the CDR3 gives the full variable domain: DAGVTQSPTHLIKTRGQQVTLRCSPISGHKSVSWYQQVLGQGPQFIFQYYEKEERGRGNFPDRFSARQFPNYSSELNVNALLLGDSALYLCASSSRDRVRSGANVLTFGAGSRLTVL.

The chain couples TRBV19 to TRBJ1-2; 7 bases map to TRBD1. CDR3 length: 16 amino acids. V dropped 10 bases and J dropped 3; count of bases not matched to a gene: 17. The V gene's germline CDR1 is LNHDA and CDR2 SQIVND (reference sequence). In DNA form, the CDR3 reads TGTGCCACCGCATACGCCCCCAGGGGGTTCGACTATGGCTACACCTTC. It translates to CATAYAPRGFDYGYTF.

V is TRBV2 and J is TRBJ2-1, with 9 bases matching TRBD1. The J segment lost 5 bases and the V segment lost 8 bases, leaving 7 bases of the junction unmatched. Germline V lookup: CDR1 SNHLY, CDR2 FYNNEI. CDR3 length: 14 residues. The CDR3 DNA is TGTGCCAGCGGAGGGACAGGGACTAACAATGAGCAGTTCTTC. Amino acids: CASGGTGTNNEQFF.

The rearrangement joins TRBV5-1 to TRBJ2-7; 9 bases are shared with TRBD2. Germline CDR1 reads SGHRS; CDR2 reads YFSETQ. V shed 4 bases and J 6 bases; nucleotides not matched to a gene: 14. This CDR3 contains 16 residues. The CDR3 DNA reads TGCGCCAGCAGCCCCACCGGGGCTAGCGGGAACCTCGAGCAGTACTTC. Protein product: CASSPTGASGNLEQYF.

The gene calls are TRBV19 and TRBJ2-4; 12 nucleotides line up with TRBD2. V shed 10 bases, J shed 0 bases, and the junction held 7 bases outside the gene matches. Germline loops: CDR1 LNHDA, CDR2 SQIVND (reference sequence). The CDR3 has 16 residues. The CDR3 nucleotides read TGTGCCACCCGGACTAGCGGGAACGAAGCCAAAAACATTCAGTACTTC. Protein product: CATRTSGNEAKNIQYF.

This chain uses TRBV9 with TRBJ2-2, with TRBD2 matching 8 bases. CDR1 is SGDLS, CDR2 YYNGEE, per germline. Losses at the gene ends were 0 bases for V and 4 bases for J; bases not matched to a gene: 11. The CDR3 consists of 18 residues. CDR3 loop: CASSVAVSGASGTGELFF. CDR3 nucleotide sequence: TGTGCCAGCAGCGTAGCAGTTAGCGGGGCTAGCGGCACCGGGGAGCTGTTTTTT.

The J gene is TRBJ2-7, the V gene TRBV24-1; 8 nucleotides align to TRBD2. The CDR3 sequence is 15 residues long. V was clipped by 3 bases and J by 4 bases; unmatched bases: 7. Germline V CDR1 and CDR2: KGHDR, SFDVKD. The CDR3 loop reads CATSDPGLGIYEQYF. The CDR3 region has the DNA TGTGCCACCAGTGATCCGGGACTAGGCATTTACGAGCAGTACTTC.

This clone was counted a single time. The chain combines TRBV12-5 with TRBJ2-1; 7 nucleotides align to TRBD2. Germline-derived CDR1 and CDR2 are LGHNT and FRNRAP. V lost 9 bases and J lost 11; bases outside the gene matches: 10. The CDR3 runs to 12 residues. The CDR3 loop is CASQPGGGQQFF. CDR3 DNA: TGTGCTAGCCAACCGGGCGGGGGACAGCAGTTCTTC.

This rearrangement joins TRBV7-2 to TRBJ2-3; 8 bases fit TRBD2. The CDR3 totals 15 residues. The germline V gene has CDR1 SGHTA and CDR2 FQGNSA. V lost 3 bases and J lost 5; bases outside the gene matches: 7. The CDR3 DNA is TGTGCCAGCAGCTTTCGCGGGAGGAAAGGAGATACGCAGTATTTT. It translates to CASSFRGRKGDTQYF.

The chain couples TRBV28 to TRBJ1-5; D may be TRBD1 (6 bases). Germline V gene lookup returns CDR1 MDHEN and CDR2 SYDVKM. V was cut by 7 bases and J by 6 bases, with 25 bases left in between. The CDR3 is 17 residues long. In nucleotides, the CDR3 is TGTGCCAGCATTTTTAATAGGGCGGGGGGCGAGAGTCAGCCCCAGCATTTT. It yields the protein CASIFNRAGGESQPQHF.

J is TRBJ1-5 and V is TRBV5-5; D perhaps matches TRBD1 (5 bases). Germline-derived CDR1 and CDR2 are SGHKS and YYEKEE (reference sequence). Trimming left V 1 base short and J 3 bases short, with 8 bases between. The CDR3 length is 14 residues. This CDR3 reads CASSLYRTNQPQHF. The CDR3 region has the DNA TGTGCCAGCAGCTTGTACAGGACCAATCAGCCCCAGCATTTT.

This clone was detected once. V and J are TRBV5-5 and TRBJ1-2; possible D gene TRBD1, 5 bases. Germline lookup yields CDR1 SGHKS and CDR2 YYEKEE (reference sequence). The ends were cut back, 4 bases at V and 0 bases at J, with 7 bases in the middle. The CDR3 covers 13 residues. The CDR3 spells CASSVTANYGYTF. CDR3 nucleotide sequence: TGTGCCAGCAGCGTGACAGCTAACTATGGCTACACCTTC.

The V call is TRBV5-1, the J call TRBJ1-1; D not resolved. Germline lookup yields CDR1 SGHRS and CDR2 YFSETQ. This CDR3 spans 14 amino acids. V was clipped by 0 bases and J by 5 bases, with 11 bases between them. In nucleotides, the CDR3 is TGCGCCAGCAGCTTGGTCGGTTCGGGTACTGAAGCTTTCTTT. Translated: CASSLVGSGTEAFF.

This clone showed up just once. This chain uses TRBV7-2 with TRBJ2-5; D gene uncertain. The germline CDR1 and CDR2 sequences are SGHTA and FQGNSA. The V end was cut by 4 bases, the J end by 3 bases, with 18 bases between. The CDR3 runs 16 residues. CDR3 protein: CASSSVLLGREETQYF. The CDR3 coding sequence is TGTGCCAGCAGCTCCGTATTGTTGGGCAGAGAAGAGACCCAGTACTTC.

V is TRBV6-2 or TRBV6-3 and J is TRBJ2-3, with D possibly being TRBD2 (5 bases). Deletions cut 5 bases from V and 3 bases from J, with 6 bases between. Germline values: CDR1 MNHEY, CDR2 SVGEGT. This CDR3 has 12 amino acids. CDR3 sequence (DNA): TGTGCCAGCAGTAGAGGGACAGATACGCAGTATTTT. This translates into CASSRGTDTQYF.

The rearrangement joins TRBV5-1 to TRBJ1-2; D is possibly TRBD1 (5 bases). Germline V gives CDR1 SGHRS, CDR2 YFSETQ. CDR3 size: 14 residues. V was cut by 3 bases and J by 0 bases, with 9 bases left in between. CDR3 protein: CASSWTSANYGYTF. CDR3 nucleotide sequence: TGCGCCAGCAGCTGGACATCAGCTAACTATGGCTACACCTTC.